This T cell receptor (beta chain) is from a study of shared clonotypes between healthy human individuals (dated by TCRdb to 2020 to 2021). Study-wide context: The cohort included three men and two women between 18 and 49 years of age. For each donor, CD4 naive and CD4 memory were each run on three plates, CD8 naive on two plates, and CD8 memory on one plate. Blood TCR repertoires of about 5 healthy adults were deeply sequenced to estimate repertoire size and the extent of clonotype sharing between individuals. To increase sequencing depth and limit assay-specific biases, different laboratories used diverse techniques to prepare libraries and sequence TCR repertoires. Each donor's leukapheresis produced roughly between roughly 0.85 and 10 billion PBMCs. Results the study describes overall, beyond this receptor: Naive subsets generally had larger estimated clonotype richness than memory subsets did. Pairwise subsampling indicated that sequencing depth was expected to affect the degree of clonotype sharing among donors. Sampling was restricted to blood, and TCR repertoires in tissue are likely to differ from TCR repertoires in blood. The small number of donors limited the genetic and exposure-history diversity represented. Approximately 5% of naive CD4, 3% to 3.5% of naive CD8, roughly 2.4% of memory CD4, and more than 0.35% of memory CD8 clonotypes were shared across several donors. Even with the large sequencing depth, rarefaction of the sorted-subset datasets indicated that sequencing was incomplete. Compared with non-shared clonotypes, the clonotypes found in all four sorted-subset donors had higher generation probabilities.

A remark on this clone: No antigen is known for it. No much larger clonotype is one base removed from it; base qualities were not supplied.

The donors were healthy, HIV-negative adults who had no recently reported acute infections or vaccinations. Every donor was a Caucasian adult living in Nashville, Tennessee, USA. CD4+ T cells were enriched through magnetic negative selection, after which naive cells were positively selected on CD45RA and the remaining negative fraction served as the memory subset. Blood was collected by leukapheresis, and PBMCs were isolated by Ficoll-Histopaque density gradient centrifugation and then cryopreserved in liquid nitrogen vapor phase. Purity and quantity of every magnetically sorted T cell population were checked by analytical flow cytometry. From each sorted fraction, genomic DNA was isolated and quantified by UV absorbance on a Nanodrop 2000c. TCR CDR3 regions were amplified from genomic DNA by multiplex PCR using the deep immunoSEQ assay. For each cell subset, the extracted genomic DNA was distributed evenly across all wells of several immunoSEQ 96-well plates, and each plate served as one replicate. Each replicate PCR for sorted subsets received around 210 ng genomic DNA, equal to roughly 33,000 T cell genomes. The purified libraries were quantified using a Qubit 3.0 fluorometer, sized with a Bioanalyzer 2100, and then quantified again using the KAPA Library Quantification kit. Every immunoSEQ 96-well plate was sequenced on a dedicated single-read 150-cycle Illumina NextSeq 550 flow cell. Processing in the source paper ran as follows. The immunoSEQ output contained only junctional sequences without quality scores, so filtering could not match that applied to full-length reads. Sequences were annotated with PyIR, a Python wrapper for IgBLAST v1.9, and V/J genes and CDR3 were assigned using IMGT germline references. Reads with weak V/J assignments (E-value above 1e-6), missing CDR3, stop codons, out-of-frame junctions, or ambiguous translated residues were removed. A V3J clonotype was defined by an identical inferred V gene, J gene, and CDR3 amino acid sequence. Percentage overlap between repertoires was calculated by dividing the number of shared unique clonotypes by the size of the smaller repertoire. Repertoire richness was assessed with RTK rarefaction, the Chao1 estimator, and Recon v2.1 estimates of unobserved clonotypes. For all TCRbeta clonotypes obtained by the gDNA method from a handful of donors, generation probabilities were computed with OLGA. Imported from immuneACCESS, the table was reduced by TCRdb to in-frame sequences with V and J called. These copies leave out some clones; in studies compared against another copy, an unresolved V gene accounts for under half, and the cause of the remainder is not known. The DNA gave D and trimming, while V, J and clone size come from that table. Across this sample there are 600,000 to 750,000 clones, with 72% seen only once. More than 1.5% of the sample is taken by the ten largest.

V lost 6 bases and J lost 4 bases; the stretch between them is 15 bases long. The germline V gene (reference sequence) yields LNHDA for CDR1 and SQIVND for CDR2. From cysteine to phenylalanine, the CDR3 is 14 amino acids long. Only the CDR3 region is kept as DNA, spanning 42 bases read in frame from base 1. The receptor chain draws on TRBV19 and TRBJ1-2, and the D gene may be TRBD1, 5 bases matching. The TCR comes from a woman aged 25 to 39 in good health. Sequences were obtained from memory CD4+ T cells sorted from blood. What the cell subset or site label conveys for this sample: CD45RA-negative fraction. For the CDR3, the sequence is CASSPAQGTYGYTF. The bases are TGTGCCAGTAGCCCCGCGCAGGGTACCTATGGCTACACCTTC.